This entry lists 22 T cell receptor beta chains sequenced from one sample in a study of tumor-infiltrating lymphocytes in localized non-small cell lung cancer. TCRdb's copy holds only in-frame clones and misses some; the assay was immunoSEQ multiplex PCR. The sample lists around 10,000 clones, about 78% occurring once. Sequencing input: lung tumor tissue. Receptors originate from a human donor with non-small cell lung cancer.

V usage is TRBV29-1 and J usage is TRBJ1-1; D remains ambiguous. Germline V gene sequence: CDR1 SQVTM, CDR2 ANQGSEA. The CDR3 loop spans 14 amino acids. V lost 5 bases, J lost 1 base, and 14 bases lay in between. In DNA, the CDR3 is TGCAGCGTTAACCCGGGGTCCCAGAACACTGAAGCTTTCTTT. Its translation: CSVNPGSQNTEAFF.

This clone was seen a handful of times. The CDR3 here is CASSSPAVLPEAFF. CDR3 nucleotide sequence: TGTGCCAGCAGCTCCCCGGCAGTTCTACCTGAAGCTTTCTTT. The chain carries TRBV6-6 and TRBJ1-1; D is unresolved. Trimming pared 6 bases from V and 6 bases from J, leaving 17 bases between. Germline lookup yields CDR1 MNHNY and CDR2 SVGAGI (reference sequence). The CDR3 contains 14 residues.

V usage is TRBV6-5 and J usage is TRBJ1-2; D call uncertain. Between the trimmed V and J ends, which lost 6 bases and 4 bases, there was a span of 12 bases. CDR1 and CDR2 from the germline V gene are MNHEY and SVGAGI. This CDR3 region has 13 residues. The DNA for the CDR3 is TGTGCCAGCAGCCAATCGGGGTTCTATGGCTACACCTTC. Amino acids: CASSQSGFYGYTF.

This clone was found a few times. CDR3 DNA sequence: TGTGCCAGCAGTCCGCCTGACAGGATAAACTATGGCTACACCTTC. As protein: CASSPPDRINYGYTF. The rearrangement links TRBV7-2 to TRBJ1-2; tentative D call: TRBD1 (6 bases). The CDR3 extends over 15 amino acids. V lost 6 bases, J lost 2 bases, and 16 bases lay in between. Germline V lookup: CDR1 SGHTA, CDR2 FQGNSA.

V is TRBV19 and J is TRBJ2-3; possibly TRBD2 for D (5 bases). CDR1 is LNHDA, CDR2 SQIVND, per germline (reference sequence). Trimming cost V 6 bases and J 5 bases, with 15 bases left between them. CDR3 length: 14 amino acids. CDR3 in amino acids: CASRDFFSGDTQYF. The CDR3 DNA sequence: TGTGCCAGTAGGGACTTTTTCTCGGGAGATACGCAGTATTTT. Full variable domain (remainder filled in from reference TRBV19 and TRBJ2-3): DGGITQSPKYLFRKEGQNVTLSCEQNLNHDAMYWYRQDPGQGLRLIYYSQIVNDFQKGDIAEGYSVSREKKESFPLTVTSAQKNPTAFYLCASRDFFSGDTQYFGPGTRLTVL.

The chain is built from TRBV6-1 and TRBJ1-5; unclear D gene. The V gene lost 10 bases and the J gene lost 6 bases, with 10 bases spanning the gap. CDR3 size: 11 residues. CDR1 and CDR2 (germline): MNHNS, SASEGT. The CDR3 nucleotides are TGTGCCACCCGAGGAGGTCAGCCCCAGCATTTT. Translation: CATRGGQPQHF.

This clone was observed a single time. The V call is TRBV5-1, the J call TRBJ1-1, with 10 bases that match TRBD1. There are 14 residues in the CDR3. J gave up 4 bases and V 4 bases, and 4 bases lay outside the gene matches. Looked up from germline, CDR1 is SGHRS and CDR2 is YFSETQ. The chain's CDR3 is CASSPDRGATEAFF. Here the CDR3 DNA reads TGCGCCAGCAGCCCGGACAGGGGGGCCACTGAAGCTTTCTTT.

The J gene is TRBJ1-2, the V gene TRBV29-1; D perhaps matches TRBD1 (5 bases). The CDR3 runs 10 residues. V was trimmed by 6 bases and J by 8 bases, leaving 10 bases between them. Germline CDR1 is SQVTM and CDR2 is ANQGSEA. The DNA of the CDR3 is TGCAGCGTCGACAGTGGGGGCTACACCTTC. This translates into CSVDSGGYTF.

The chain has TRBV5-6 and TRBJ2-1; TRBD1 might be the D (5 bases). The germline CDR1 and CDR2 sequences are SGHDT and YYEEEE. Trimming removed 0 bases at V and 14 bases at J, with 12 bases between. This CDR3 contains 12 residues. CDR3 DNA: TGTGCCAGCAGCTTGGGGGGCTGGTGGGAGTTCTTC. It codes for CASSLGGWWEFF.

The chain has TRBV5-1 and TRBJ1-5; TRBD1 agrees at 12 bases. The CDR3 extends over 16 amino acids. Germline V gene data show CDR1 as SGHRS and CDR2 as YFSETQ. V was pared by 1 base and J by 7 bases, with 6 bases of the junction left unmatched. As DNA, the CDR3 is TGCGCCAGCAGCTTGACGGGACAGGGGGCTGGGCAGCCCCAGCATTTT. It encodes CASSLTGQGAGQPQHF.

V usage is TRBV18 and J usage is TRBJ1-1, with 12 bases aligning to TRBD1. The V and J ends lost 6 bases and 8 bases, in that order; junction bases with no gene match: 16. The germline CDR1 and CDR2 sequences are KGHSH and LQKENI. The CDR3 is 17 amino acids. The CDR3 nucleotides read TGTGCCAGCTCTCGACCGGGACAGGGGGCCGGGAGAACCGAAGCTTTCTTT. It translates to CASSRPGQGAGRTEAFF.

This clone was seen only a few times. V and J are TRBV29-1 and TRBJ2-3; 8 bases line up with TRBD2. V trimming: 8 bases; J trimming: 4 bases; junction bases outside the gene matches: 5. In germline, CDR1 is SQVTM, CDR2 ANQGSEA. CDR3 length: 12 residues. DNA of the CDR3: TGCAGCCTCGGGACTAGAGCAGATACGCAGTATTTT. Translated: CSLGTRADTQYF.

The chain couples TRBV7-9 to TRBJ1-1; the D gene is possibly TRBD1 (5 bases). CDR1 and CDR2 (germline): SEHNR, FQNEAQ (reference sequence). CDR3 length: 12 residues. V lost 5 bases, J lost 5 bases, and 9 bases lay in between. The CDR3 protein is CASSPGGTEAFF. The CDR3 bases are TGTGCCAGCAGCCCGGGGGGGACTGAAGCTTTCTTT.

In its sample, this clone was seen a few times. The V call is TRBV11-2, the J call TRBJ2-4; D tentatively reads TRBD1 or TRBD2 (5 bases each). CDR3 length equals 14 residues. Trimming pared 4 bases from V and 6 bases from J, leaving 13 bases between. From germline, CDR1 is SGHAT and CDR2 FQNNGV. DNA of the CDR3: TGTGCCAGCAGCTCCGGGACCATGGGAAACATTCAGTACTTC. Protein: CASSSGTMGNIQYF.

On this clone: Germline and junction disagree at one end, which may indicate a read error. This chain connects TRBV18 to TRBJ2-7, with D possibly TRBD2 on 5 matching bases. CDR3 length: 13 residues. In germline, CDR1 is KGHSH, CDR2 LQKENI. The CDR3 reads CVSSPTREGEQYF. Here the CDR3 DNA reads TGTGTCAGCTCACCCACGAGGGAAGGCGAGCAGTACTTC. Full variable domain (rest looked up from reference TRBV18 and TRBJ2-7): NAGVMQNPRHLVRRRGQEARLRCSPMKGHSHVYWYRQLPEEGLKFMVYLQKENIIDESGMPKERFSAEFPKEGPSILRIQQVVRGDSAAYFCVSSPTREGEQYFGPGTRLTVT.

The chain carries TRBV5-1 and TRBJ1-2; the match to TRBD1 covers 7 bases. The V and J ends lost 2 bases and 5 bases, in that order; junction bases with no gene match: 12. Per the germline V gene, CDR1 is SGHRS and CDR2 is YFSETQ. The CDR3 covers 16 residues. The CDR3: CASSFTGDSTLYGYTF. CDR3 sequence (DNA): TGCGCCAGCAGCTTCACAGGGGACTCAACTTTATATGGCTACACCTTC.

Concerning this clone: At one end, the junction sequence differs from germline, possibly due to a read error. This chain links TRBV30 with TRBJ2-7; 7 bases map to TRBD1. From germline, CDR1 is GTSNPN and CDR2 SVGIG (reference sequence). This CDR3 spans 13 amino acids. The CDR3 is CAWSVTGTYEQYF. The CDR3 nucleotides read TGTGCCTGGAGTGTGACAGGGACCTACGAGCAGTACTTT.

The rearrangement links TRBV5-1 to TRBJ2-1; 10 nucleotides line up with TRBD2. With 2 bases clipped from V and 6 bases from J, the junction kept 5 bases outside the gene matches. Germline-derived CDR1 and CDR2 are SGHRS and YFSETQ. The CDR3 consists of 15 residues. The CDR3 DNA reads TGCGCCAGCAGCTTTCAGCGGGGGGGAATCAATGAGCAGTTCTTC. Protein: CASSFQRGGINEQFF.

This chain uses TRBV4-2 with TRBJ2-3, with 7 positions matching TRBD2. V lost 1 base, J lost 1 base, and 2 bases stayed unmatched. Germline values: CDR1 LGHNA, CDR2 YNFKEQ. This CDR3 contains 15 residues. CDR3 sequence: CASSQVAGGTDTQYF. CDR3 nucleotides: TGTGCCAGCAGCCAAGTGGCGGGGGGCACAGATACGCAGTATTTT.

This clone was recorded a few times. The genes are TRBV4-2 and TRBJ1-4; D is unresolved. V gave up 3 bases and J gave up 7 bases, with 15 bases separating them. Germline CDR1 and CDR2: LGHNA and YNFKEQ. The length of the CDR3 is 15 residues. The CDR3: CASSHAGPRGEKLFF. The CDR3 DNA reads TGTGCCAGCAGCCACGCCGGGCCACGAGGTGAAAAACTGTTTTTT.

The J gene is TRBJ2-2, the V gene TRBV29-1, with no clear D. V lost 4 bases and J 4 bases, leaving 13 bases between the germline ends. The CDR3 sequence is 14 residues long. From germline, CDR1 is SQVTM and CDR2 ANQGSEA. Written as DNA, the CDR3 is TGCAGCGTTGTTCCCGAAATTTCCACCGGGGAGCTGTTTTTT. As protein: CSVVPEISTGELFF.

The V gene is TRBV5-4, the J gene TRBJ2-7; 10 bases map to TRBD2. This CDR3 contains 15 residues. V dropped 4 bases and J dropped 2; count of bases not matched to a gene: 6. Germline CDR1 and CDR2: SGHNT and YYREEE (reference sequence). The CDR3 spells CASSPTSGVTYEQYF. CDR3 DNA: TGTGCCAGCAGCCCAACTAGCGGGGTTACCTACGAGCAGTACTTC.